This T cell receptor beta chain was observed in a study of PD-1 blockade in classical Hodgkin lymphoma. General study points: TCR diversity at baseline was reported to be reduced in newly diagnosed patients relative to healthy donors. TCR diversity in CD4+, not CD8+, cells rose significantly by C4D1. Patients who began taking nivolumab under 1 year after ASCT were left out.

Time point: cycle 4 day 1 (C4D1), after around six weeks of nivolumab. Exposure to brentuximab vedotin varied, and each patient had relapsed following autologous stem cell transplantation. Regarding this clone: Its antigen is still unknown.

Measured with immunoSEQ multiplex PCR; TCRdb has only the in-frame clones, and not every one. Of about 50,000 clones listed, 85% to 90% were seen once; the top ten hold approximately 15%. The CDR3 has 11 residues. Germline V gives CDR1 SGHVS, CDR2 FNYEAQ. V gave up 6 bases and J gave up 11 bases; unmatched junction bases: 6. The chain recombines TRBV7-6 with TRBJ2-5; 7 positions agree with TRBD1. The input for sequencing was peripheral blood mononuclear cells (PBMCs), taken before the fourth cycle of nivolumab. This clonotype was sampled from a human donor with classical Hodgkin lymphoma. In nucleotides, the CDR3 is TGTGCCAGCAGTACTCAGGGGGAGCAGTACTTC. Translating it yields CASSTQGEQYF.